The 5 T cell receptor beta chains in this list originate from one sample, sequenced in a study of T cell responses to AZD1222 COVID-19 vaccine. The protocol was immunoSEQ multiplex PCR, while the TCRdb copy is restricted to in-frame clones and leaves out a portion. The table shows some 180,000 clones, with around 93% occurring only once. This sample comprised peripheral blood, obtained 28 days after the second dose of the MenACWY control vaccine. The receptors were gathered from an adult who received the MenACWY meningococcal vaccine as a control.

The chain recombines TRBV7-2 with TRBJ1-2; TRBD1 matches 9 bases. V lost 4 bases and J lost 3; bases outside the gene matches: 3. The CDR3 loop spans 14 amino acids. Germline V lookup: CDR1 SGHTA, CDR2 FQGNSA. In DNA, the CDR3 is TGTGCCAGCAGCTACAGGGGGCGTGACTATGGCTACACCTTC. Encoded protein: CASSYRGRDYGYTF.

In this sample, this clone turned up once. The rearrangement uses TRBV4-1 and TRBJ2-5; the D is unclear. In germline, CDR1 is MGHRA, CDR2 YSYEKL. The V and J ends lost 0 bases and 4 bases respectively, with 12 bases between them. This CDR3 spans 15 amino acids. The CDR3 DNA sequence: TGCGCCAGCAGCCAAGATCCGGTGGGCCCAGAGACCCAGTACTTC. It codes for CASSQDPVGPETQYF.

This CDR3 is CASSFAGNPYEQYF. The CDR3 DNA follows: TGTGCCAGCAGCTTCGCAGGGAATCCTTACGAGCAGTACTTC. The chain links TRBV5-4 to TRBJ2-7; tentative D call: TRBD1 (5 bases). Germline assignment: CDR1 SGHNT and CDR2 YYREEE (reference sequence). This CDR3 is 14 amino acids long. V lost 2 bases to trimming and J lost 4 bases, with 13 bases between them.

This chain links TRBV5-1 with TRBJ1-5; 9 bases are shared with TRBD1. This CDR3 spans 14 amino acids. CDR1 SGHRS and CDR2 YFSETQ come from the germline V gene. Trimming at V came to 4 bases and at J to 6 bases, leaving 5 bases not matched to a gene. The CDR3 here is CASSPTGGLQPQHF. In DNA, the CDR3 is TGCGCCAGCAGCCCTACAGGGGGCCTTCAGCCCCAGCATTTT.

The J gene is TRBJ1-5, the V gene TRBV4-3; D ambiguous. The CDR3 loop spans 13 amino acids. The germline V gene has CDR1 LGHNA and CDR2 YSLEER. Trimming took 0 bases from V and 0 from J, leaving 0 bases between them. The CDR3 spells CASSQDSNQPQHF. The CDR3 DNA reads as TGCGCCAGCAGCCAAGATAGCAATCAGCCCCAGCATTTT.